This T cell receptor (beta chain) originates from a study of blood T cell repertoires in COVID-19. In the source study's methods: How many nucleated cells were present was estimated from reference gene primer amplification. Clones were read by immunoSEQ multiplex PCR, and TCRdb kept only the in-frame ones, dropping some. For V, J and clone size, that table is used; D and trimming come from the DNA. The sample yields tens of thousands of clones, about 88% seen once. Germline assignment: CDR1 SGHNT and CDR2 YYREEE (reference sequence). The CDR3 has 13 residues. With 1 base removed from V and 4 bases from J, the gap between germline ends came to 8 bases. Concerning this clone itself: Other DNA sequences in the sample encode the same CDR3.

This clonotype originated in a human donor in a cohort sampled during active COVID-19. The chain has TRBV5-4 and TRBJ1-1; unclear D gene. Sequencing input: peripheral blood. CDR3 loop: CASSLWGGTEAFF. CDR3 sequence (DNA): TGTGCCAGCAGCTTGTGGGGAGGCACTGAAGCTTTCTTT.